This record concerns one T cell receptor (beta chain) sequence. The sample is drawn from a study of shared clonotypes between healthy human individuals. Here immunoSEQ multiplex PCR was the method, and the copy in TCRdb shows in-frame clones only, minus some. This table holds approximately 2.1 million clones, over 90% found once. Sequencing was performed on naive CD4+ T cells from PBMCs. The subset: CD45RA+ positively selected. The sequence derives from a man between 18 and 29 years old in good health. Some clones in this sample may be carry-over from other donors' samples.

The CDR3 reads CASSRRIRGQGTDTQYF. CDR3 in DNA: TGCGCCAGCAGCCGGAGGATCAGGGGTCAAGGCACAGATACGCAGTATTTT. The rearrangement joins TRBV4-1 to TRBJ2-3; tentatively, D is TRBD1 (6 bases). V dropped 4 bases and J dropped 1 base, with 18 bases sitting between them. The CDR3 has 17 residues. Germline V lookup: CDR1 MGHRA, CDR2 YSYEKL.